These 23 T cell receptor beta chains share one sample of origin, sequenced in a study of T cells in Graves' hyperthyroidism and ophthalmopathy. TCR beta CDR3 sequences were amplified from RNA transcripts. HTBI primers were the set used in a first-round RT-PCR of the TCR CDR3. TCRdb fed the multiplex PCR reads into MiXCR, producing one record per CDR3 protein. The top ten hold 11% to 15% of the sample, which has a few hundred thousand distinct CDR3 sequences, about a sixth seen once. What was sequenced was blood. The receptors originated from a woman between 18 and 29 years old with Graves' hyperthyroidism.

V usage is TRBV20-1 and J usage is TRBJ2-4; D is ambiguous. Between the trimmed V and J ends, which lost 6 bases and 6 bases, there was a span of 12 bases. CDR1 and CDR2 from the germline V gene are DFQATT and SNEGSKA (reference sequence). There are 12 residues in the CDR3. CDR3 coding DNA: TGCAGTGCCAGCCGAGACGCAAACATTCAGTACTTC. This encodes CSASRDANIQYF.

This clonotype turned up a few times. J is TRBJ1-1 and V is TRBV29-1, with D possibly TRBD1 on 6 matching bases. V lost 4 bases and J lost 0, with 12 bases in between. The germline CDR1 and CDR2 sequences are SQVTM and ANQGSEA. This CDR3 is 14 amino acids long. This chain's CDR3 is CSVGSDRMNTEAFF. The CDR3 DNA is TGCAGCGTTGGTTCCGACAGGATGAACACTGAAGCTTTCTTT.

This clonotype was counted between two and nine times. V usage is TRBV12-3 or TRBV12-4 and J usage is TRBJ1-6, with 8 bases that match TRBD1. This CDR3 spans 14 amino acids. The V gene end was trimmed by 7 bases and the J gene end by 9 bases; junction bases not matched to a gene: 8. CDR3 nucleotide sequence: TGTGCCAGCACCAAACTGACAGGGGTTTCACCCCTCCACTTT. Its protein is CASTKLTGVSPLHF.

This chain joins TRBV7-6 and TRBJ2-7; D unclear. CDR3 size: 18 residues. The germline V gene encodes CDR1 SGHVS and CDR2 FNYEAQ. Trimming stripped 5 bases from V and 2 bases from J, with 25 bases between. CDR3 sequence reads: CASSPHLRQTLGTYEQYF. The CDR3 bases are TGTGCCAGCAGCCCCCATCTTAGACAAACCCTAGGGACCTACGAGCAGTACTTC.

This clonotype was counted many times. The CDR3 nucleotides read TGTGCCAGCAGTGATACCGGGAATCAGCCCCAGCATTTT. Translating it yields CASSDTGNQPQHF. This sequence joins TRBV2 and TRBJ1-5; unclear D gene. The CDR3 totals 13 residues. V lost 3 bases to trimming and J lost 4 bases, with 7 bases between them. From germline, CDR1 is SNHLY and CDR2 FYNNEI.

This clonotype was seen a handful of times. The chain links TRBV6-5 to TRBJ1-1, with D perhaps matching TRBD1 (6 bases). Per the germline V gene, CDR1 is MNHEY and CDR2 is SVGAGI. This CDR3 has 15 residues. V was cut by 0 bases and J by 1 base, with 9 bases left in between. In DNA form, the CDR3 reads TGTGCCAGCAGTTACTCGGAGGGGGAGAACACTGAAGCTTTCTTT. It yields the protein CASSYSEGENTEAFF.

A few counts support this clonotype. J is TRBJ2-1 and V is TRBV2; TRBD2 matches 12 bases. V shed 5 bases, J shed 9 bases, and the junction held 14 bases outside the gene matches. Germline CDR1 SNHLY, CDR2 FYNNEI. CDR3 length: 17 amino acids. CDR3 sequence: CASSYSPLAGGSGEQFF. The CDR3 DNA is TGTGCCAGCAGTTACTCCCCTCTAGCGGGAGGGTCCGGTGAGCAGTTCTTC.

This clonotype was found a few times. V usage is TRBV4-2 and J usage is TRBJ2-4; 10 nucleotides match TRBD1. This CDR3 region has 16 residues. Germline V CDR1 and CDR2: LGHNA, YNFKEQ. V was pared by 4 bases and J by 7 bases, with 10 bases of the junction left unmatched. The CDR3 loop reads CASSPTPGQGENIQYF. DNA of the CDR3: TGTGCCAGCAGCCCTACCCCAGGACAGGGGGAGAACATTCAGTACTTC.

Many counts were recorded for this clonotype. The rearrangement uses TRBV18 and TRBJ1-1; D uncertain. Between the trimmed V and J ends, which lost 3 bases and 4 bases, there was a span of 12 bases. This CDR3 is 14 amino acids long. The germline gives CDR1 KGHSH, CDR2 LQKENI. CDR3 nucleotides: TGTGCCAGCTCACCTCAGACGGGGAGCACTGAAGCTTTCTTT. It specifies CASSPQTGSTEAFF.

This clonotype was counted at least ten times. The V call is TRBV20-1, the J call TRBJ2-3, with D possibly matching TRBD2 (6 bases). CDR3 length: 14 amino acids. Germline V gene sequence: CDR1 DFQATT, CDR2 SNEGSKA (reference sequence). Trimming took 2 bases from V and 3 from J, leaving 12 bases between them. CDR3: CSARPIAATDTQYF. CDR3 nucleotide sequence: TGCAGTGCTAGACCTATAGCGGCAACAGATACGCAGTATTTT.

This clonotype turned up a few times. The chain employs TRBV29-1 and TRBJ1-2; D is possibly TRBD1 (6 bases). The CDR3 consists of 13 residues. Trimming cost V 7 bases and J 8 bases, with 20 bases left between them. CDR1 is SQVTM and CDR2 is ANQGSEA in the germline V gene. The CDR3: CSGYGTGTLGYTF. Written as DNA, the CDR3 is TGCAGCGGCTATGGCACAGGGACTTTAGGCTACACCTTC.

This clonotype was observed at least ten times. The CDR3 region is CSVEGGGLPYNEQFF. In DNA, the CDR3 is TGCAGCGTTGAAGGGGGGGGGCTCCCCTACAATGAGCAGTTCTTC. V is TRBV29-1 and J is TRBJ2-1; maybe TRBD2 (7 bases). Trimming shortened V by 1 base and J by 2 bases, and 12 bases separated the two germline ends. The CDR3 is made up of 15 amino acids. Germline V gene data show CDR1 as SQVTM and CDR2 as ANQGSEA.

At least ten counts were recorded for this clonotype. This chain's CDR3 is CASKQQGLANTEAFF. The CDR3 nucleotides read TGTGCCAGCAAACAACAGGGTTTGGCGAACACTGAAGCTTTCTTT. This sequence joins TRBV6-2 or TRBV6-3 and TRBJ1-1; D might be TRBD1 (6 bases). CDR1 and CDR2 (germline): MNHEY, SVGEGT. CDR3 size: 15 residues. V was trimmed by 7 bases and J by 1 base, leaving 16 bases between them.

This clonotype was seen many times. The chain combines TRBV11-2 with TRBJ2-7; 8 positions agree with TRBD1. Germline V gene lookup returns CDR1 SGHAT and CDR2 FQNNGV. This CDR3 region has 16 residues. Trimming cost V 6 bases and J 7 bases; bases outside gene matches: 17. The CDR3 sequence: CASSYLPRDRRREQYF. CDR3 DNA: TGTGCCAGCAGTTACCTTCCCCGGGACAGGCGTAGAGAGCAGTACTTC. The entire variable domain, with the rest obtained from reference TRBV11-2 and TRBJ2-7, is as follows: EAGVAQSPRYKIIEKRQSVAFWCNPISGHATLYWYQQILGQGPKLLIQFQNNGVVDDSQLPKDRFSAERLKGVDSTLKIQPAKLEDSAVYLCASSYLPRDRRREQYFGPGTRLTVT.

This sequence joins TRBV7-9 and TRBJ2-1; 7 nucleotides match TRBD2. Germline V CDR1 and CDR2: SEHNR, FQNEAQ (reference sequence). With 6 bases clipped from V and 0 bases from J, the junction kept 11 bases outside the gene matches. The CDR3 spans 17 residues. The CDR3 DNA sequence: TGTGCCAGCAGACCACGTGTGGGGGGGGGCTCCTACAATGAGCAGTTCTTC. This translates into CASRPRVGGGSYNEQFF.

This clonotype showed up many times. This chain joins TRBV5-1 and TRBJ2-1, with 8 positions matching TRBD2. In germline, CDR1 is SGHRS, CDR2 YFSETQ. V lost 3 bases and J lost 0; bases outside the gene matches: 5. This CDR3 is built from 16 residues. The CDR3 reads CASSSTSAPSYNEQFF. The CDR3 DNA reads as TGCGCCAGCAGCTCGACTAGCGCGCCCTCCTACAATGAGCAGTTCTTC.

The V gene is TRBV20-1, the J gene TRBJ1-3; D possibly corresponds to TRBD1 (6 bases). Germline V lookup: CDR1 DFQATT, CDR2 SNEGSKA (reference sequence). Deletions cut 6 bases from V and 0 bases from J, with 15 bases between. This CDR3 is 15 amino acids long. CDR3: CSAGGGGGSGNTIYF. The CDR3, as DNA: TGCAGTGCGGGAGGGGGGGGTGGCTCTGGAAACACCATATATTTT.

This clonotype has just a few counts. This sequence joins TRBV28 and TRBJ2-7, with D perhaps TRBD2 (6 bases). Trimming took off 5 bases at V and 4 bases at J, with 12 bases between the two ends. Germline values: CDR1 MDHEN, CDR2 SYDVKM. The CDR3 has 13 amino acids. The CDR3 DNA reads TGTGCCAGCAGTCGGGGACTCATATACGAGCAGTACTTC. Translation gives CASSRGLIYEQYF.

This clonotype was seen at least ten times. V and J are TRBV18 and TRBJ1-1; no definite D call. V shed 2 bases and J shed 0 bases, with 10 bases lying between them. CDR1 is KGHSH and CDR2 is LQKENI in the germline V gene. The CDR3 sequence is 15 residues long. The CDR3 nucleotides are TGTGCCAGCTCACCAAGGCCCAGATTGAACACTGAAGCTTTCTTT. Protein: CASSPRPRLNTEAFF.

This clonotype occurred a few times. The chain employs TRBV4-1 and TRBJ2-5, with D perhaps assigned TRBD1 or TRBD2 (5 bases each). V was pared by 1 base and J by 4 bases, with 13 bases between. Germline assignment: CDR1 MGHRA and CDR2 YSYEKL. CDR3 length: 15 residues. This CDR3 reads CASSQGAGSGETQYF. The CDR3 DNA reads TGCGCCAGCAGCCAAGGTGCAGGGAGCGGAGAGACCCAGTACTTC.

This clonotype has a count of ten or more. The J gene is TRBJ1-5, the V gene TRBV20-1; D unclear. Per germline, CDR1 DFQATT and CDR2 SNEGSKA (reference sequence). The CDR3 covers 14 residues. Trimming stripped 5 bases from V and 0 bases from J, with 11 bases between. The CDR3 DNA follows: TGCAGTGCTCGGGAGTCGAATAGCAATCAGCCCCAGCATTTT. Protein product: CSARESNSNQPQHF.

This clonotype has just a few counts. This sequence joins TRBV3-1 and TRBJ2-4, with D possibly TRBD1 on 5 matching bases. Trimming removed 6 bases at V and 9 bases at J, with 15 bases between. CDR1 is LGHDT and CDR2 is YNNKEL in the germline V gene (reference sequence). CDR3 length: 13 amino acids. CDR3 coding DNA: TGTGCCAGCAGTGCCCAGGGTTCTCGCATTCAGTACTTC. This sequence encodes CASSAQGSRIQYF.

This clonotype came up many times. V usage is TRBV28 and J usage is TRBJ1-1; D is undetermined. The CDR3 is made up of 12 amino acids. Germline loops: CDR1 MDHEN, CDR2 SYDVKM. V lost 7 bases and J lost 7, with 13 bases in between. The CDR3 here is CASTGRRFEAFF. CDR3 nucleotide sequence: TGTGCCAGCACCGGACGGCGGTTTGAAGCTTTCTTT.